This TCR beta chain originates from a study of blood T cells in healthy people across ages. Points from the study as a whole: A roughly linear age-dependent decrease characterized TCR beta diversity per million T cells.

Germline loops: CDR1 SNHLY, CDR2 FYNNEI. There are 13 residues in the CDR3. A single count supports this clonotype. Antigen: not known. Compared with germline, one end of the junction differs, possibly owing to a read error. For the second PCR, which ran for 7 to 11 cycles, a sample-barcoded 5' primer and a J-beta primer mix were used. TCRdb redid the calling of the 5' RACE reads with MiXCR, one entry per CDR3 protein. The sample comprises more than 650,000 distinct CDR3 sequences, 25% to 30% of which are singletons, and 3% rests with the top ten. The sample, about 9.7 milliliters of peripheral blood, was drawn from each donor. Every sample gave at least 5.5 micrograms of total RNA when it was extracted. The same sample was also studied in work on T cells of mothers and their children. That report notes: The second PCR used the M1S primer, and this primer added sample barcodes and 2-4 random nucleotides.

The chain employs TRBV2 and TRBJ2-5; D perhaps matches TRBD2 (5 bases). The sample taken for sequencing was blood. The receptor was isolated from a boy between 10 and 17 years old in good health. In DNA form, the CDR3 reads TGTGCCAGCAGTGAAGGTTTGATGAATGAGCGGTTCTTC. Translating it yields CASSEGLMNERFF.